This T cell receptor (beta chain) was found in a study of CD8 T cells in ankylosing spondylitis. Findings and limits, study-wide: Characteristic of ankylosing spondylitis blood, it appeared, was a TCR beta motif comprising about 8 highly homologous variants. Researchers reportedly found disease-linked clones significantly enriched in matched ankylosing spondylitis synovial fluid. The disease-linked clones had a CD8+ phenotype and low blood frequencies.

V lost 4 bases, J lost 0 bases, and 10 bases lay in between. This CDR3 contains 14 residues. The V gene's germline CDR1 is DFQATT and CDR2 SNEGSKA (reference sequence). Quantitative 5'-RACE with molecular barcodes was used to make the TCR beta libraries. Each CDR3 protein gets one entry after TCRdb re-called the 5' RACE reads with MiXCR. The sample contains around 130,000 distinct CDR3 sequences, 6% to 8.5% of which appear only once. In its sample, this clonotype was seen many times. As yet, its antigen is unknown. The sequenced sample was blood, either unsorted or a sorted T cell fraction (not recorded which). The rearrangement joins TRBV20-1 to TRBJ2-4, with D perhaps matching TRBD1 (5 bases). The sequence derives from a male donor with ankylosing spondylitis or in good health (not recorded which). The DNA for the CDR3 is TGCAGTGCTACTCAGGGCATAGCCAAAAACATTCAGTACTTC. Its translation: CSATQGIAKNIQYF.